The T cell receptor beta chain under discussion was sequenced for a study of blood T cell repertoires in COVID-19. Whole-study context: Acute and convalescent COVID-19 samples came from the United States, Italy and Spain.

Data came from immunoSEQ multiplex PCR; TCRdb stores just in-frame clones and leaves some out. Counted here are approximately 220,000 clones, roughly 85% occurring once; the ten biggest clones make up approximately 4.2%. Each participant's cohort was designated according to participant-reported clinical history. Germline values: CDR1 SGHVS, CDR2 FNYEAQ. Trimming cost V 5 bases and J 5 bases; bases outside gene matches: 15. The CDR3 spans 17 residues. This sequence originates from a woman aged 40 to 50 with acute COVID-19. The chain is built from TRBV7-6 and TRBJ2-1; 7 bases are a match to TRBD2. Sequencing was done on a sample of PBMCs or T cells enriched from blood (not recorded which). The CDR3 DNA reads TGTGCCAGCAGCAAGTCAGGGCGGGAGAGAATAGACAATGAGCAGTTCTTC. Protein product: CASSKSGRERIDNEQFF. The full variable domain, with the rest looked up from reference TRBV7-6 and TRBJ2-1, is GAGVSQSPRYKVTKRGQDVALRCDPISGHVSLYWYRQALGQGPEFLTYFNYEAQQDKSGLPNDRFSAERPEGSISTLTIQRTEQRDSAMYRCASSKSGRERIDNEQFFGPGTRLTVL.